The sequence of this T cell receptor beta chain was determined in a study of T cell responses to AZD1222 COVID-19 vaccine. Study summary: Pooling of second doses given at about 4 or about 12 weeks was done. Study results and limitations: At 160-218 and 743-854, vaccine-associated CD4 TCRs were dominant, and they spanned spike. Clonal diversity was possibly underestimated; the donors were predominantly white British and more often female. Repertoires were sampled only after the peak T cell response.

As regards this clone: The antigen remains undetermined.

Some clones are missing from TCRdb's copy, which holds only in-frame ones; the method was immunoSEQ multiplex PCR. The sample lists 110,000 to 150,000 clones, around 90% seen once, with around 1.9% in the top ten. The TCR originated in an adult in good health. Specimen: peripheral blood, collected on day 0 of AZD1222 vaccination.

The chain's CDR3 is CASSGRQGENSPLHF. The CDR3 DNA reads TGTGCCAGCAGCGGGCGGCAGGGAGAGAATTCACCCCTCCACTTT. The chain employs TRBV7-9 and TRBJ1-6; the D gene is possibly TRBD1 (5 bases). This CDR3 region has 15 residues. The germline V and J ends were trimmed by 5 bases and 7 bases, with 15 bases remaining between them. CDR1 and CDR2 (germline): SEHNR, FQNEAQ (reference sequence).